Each of the 10 T cell receptor beta chains below was sequenced from the same sample in a study of beta chain features in type 1 diabetes. The investigators reverse transcribed all of the isolated RNA, so they sequenced expressed TCRB transcripts. Libraries were prepared by immunoSEQ multiplex PCR; TCRdb keeps only in-frame clonotypes and omits some of them. The table includes some 220,000 clones, roughly 11% detected once. Sequencing used central memory CD4+ T cells from blood. The receptor set was obtained from a man aged 18 to 30 in good health.

This clone was counted between two and nine times. This chain connects TRBV7-9 to TRBJ1-2, with 9 bases matching TRBD1. The germline CDR1 and CDR2 sequences are SEHNR and FQNEAQ (reference sequence). The CDR3 sequence is 14 residues long. The ends lost 5 bases at V and 7 bases at J; junction bases unmatched: 8. CDR3 sequence: CASSPDRGFSGYTF. The CDR3 DNA is TGTGCCAGCAGCCCCGACAGGGGGTTTAGTGGCTACACCTTC.

This clone was seen only a few times. The CDR3 DNA follows: TGTGCCTGGTCCCAGGGGCTCCTCTCCTACGAGCAGTACTTC. This gives the protein CAWSQGLLSYEQYF. The rearrangement links TRBV30 to TRBJ2-7, with D possibly being TRBD1 (6 bases). The germline V gene has CDR1 GTSNPN and CDR2 SVGIG (reference sequence). This CDR3 has 14 amino acids. V was clipped by 5 bases and J by 0 bases, with 14 bases between them.

The sample holds a few counts of this clone. The chain recombines TRBV29-1 with TRBJ2-1; D might be TRBD1 (6 bases). V was cut by 7 bases and J by 8 bases, with 21 bases left in between. The CDR3 runs to 14 residues. Germline CDR1 and CDR2: SQVTM and ANQGSEA. The CDR3 DNA follows: TGCAGCGCCCTCGGACAGAGAGATGGTCATGAGCAGTTCTTC. Its protein is CSALGQRDGHEQFF.

This clone was observed a handful of times. V gene TRBV10-3 combines with J gene TRBJ2-3; D is possibly TRBD2 (5 bases). V lost 5 bases and J lost 4, with 13 bases in between. The germline CDR1 and CDR2 sequences are ENHRY and SYGVKD. The CDR3 is made up of 14 amino acids. The CDR3 spells CAISPTEAADTQYF. CDR3 nucleotide sequence: TGTGCCATCAGTCCAACGGAGGCGGCAGATACGCAGTATTTT.

This clone showed up many times. The chain combines TRBV28 with TRBJ2-1; 11 nucleotides line up with TRBD2. CDR1 is MDHEN and CDR2 is SYDVKM in the germline V gene. This CDR3 comprises 13 residues. The junction had 11 bases not matched to a gene; V was cut back by 7 bases and J by 15 bases. The CDR3 region is CASNRLAGSGPFF. CDR3 in DNA: TGTGCCAGCAACAGACTAGCGGGATCGGGACCGTTCTTC. Based on the CDR3 plus reference TRBV28 and TRBJ2-1, the full variable domain is DVKVTQSSRYLVKRTGEKVFLECVQDMDHENMFWYRQDPGLGLRLIYFSYDVKMKEKGDIPEGYSVSREKKERFSLILESASTNQTSMYLCASNRLAGSGPFFGPGTRLTVL.

The V call is TRBV11-3, the J call TRBJ2-5, with D unclear. With 2 bases removed from V and 4 bases from J, the gap between germline ends came to 8 bases. Germline CDR1 reads SGHNT; CDR2 reads YENEEA. CDR3 length: 13 amino acids. The CDR3 loop reads CASSLQGPETQYF. The CDR3, as DNA: TGTGCCAGCAGCTTACAAGGGCCAGAGACCCAGTACTTC.

The J gene is TRBJ2-4, the V gene TRBV5-6; 8 bases match TRBD2. The CDR3 runs to 16 residues. The V gene's germline CDR1 is SGHDT and CDR2 YYEEEE. Losses at the gene ends were 1 base for V and 6 bases for J; bases not matched to a gene: 9. The CDR3 is CASSLLAGGGGNIQYF. For the CDR3, the DNA is TGTGCCAGCAGCTTGCTCGCGGGAGGTGGGGGAAACATTCAGTACTTC.

This clone has a handful of counts. CDR3 coding DNA: TGCAGCGTGGGCCGGGACTCCAAGGCGGATACGCAGTATTTT. It codes for CSVGRDSKADTQYF. V is TRBV29-1 and J is TRBJ2-3; the D gene is possibly TRBD2 (6 bases). This CDR3 has 14 amino acids. Trimming removed 6 bases from V and 6 bases from J, with 19 bases in between. The germline V gene encodes CDR1 SQVTM and CDR2 ANQGSEA.

This clone has just a few counts. This sequence may be a read error, since a much larger clone differs from it by one base. The same CDR3 can be traced to other DNA sequences in this sample. V is TRBV5-1 and J is TRBJ2-6, with 9 bases matching TRBD2. The CDR3 covers 16 residues. Germline lookup yields CDR1 SGHRS and CDR2 YFSETQ. Unmatched junction bases numbered 3, after V lost 0 bases and J lost 5 bases. The chain's CDR3 is CASSLGGGGWANVLTF. CDR3 nucleotides: TGCGCCAGCAGCTTGGGCGGGGGGGGCTGGGCCAACGTCCTGACTTTC.

This clone was observed at least ten times. The CDR3 DNA follows: TGTGCCAGCAGCTATTACAGGGCTGTCTCTGGGGCCAACGTCCTGACTTTC. It is translated as CASSYYRAVSGANVLTF. This sequence joins TRBV5-4 and TRBJ2-6; TRBD1 might be the D (6 bases). Trimming removed 3 bases from V and 0 bases from J, with 13 bases in between. The V gene's germline CDR1 is SGHNT and CDR2 YYREEE (reference sequence). The CDR3 extends over 17 amino acids.